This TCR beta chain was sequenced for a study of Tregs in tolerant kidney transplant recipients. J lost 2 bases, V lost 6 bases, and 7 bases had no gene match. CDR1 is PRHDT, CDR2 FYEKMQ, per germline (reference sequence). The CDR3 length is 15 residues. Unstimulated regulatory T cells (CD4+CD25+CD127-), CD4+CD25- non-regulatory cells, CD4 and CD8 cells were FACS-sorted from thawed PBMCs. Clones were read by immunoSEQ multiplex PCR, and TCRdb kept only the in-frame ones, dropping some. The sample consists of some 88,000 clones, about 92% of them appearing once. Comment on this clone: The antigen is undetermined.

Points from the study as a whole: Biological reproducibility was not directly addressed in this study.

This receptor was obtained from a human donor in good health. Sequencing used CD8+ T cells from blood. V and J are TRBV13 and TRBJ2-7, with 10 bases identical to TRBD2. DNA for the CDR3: TGTGCCAGCAGGCAGCGGGGGGGGCATCCCTACGAGCAGTACTTC. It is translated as CASRQRGGHPYEQYF.